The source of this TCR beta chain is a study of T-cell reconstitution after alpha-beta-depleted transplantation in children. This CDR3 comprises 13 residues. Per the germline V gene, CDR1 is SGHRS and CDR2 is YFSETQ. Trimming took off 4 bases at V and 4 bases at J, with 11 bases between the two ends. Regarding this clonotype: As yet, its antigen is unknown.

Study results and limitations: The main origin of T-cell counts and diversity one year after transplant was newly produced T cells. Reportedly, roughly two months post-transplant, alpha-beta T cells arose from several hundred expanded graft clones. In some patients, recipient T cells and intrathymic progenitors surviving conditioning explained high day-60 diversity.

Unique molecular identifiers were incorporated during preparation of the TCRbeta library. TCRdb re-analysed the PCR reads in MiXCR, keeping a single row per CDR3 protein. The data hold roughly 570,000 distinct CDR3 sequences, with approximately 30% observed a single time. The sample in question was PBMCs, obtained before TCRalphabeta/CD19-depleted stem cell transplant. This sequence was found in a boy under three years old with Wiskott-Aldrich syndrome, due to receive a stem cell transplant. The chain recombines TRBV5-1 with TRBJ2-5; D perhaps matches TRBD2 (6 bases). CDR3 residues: CASSAGWGETQYF. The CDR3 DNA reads TGCGCCAGCAGCGCGGGATGGGGAGAGACCCAGTACTTC.